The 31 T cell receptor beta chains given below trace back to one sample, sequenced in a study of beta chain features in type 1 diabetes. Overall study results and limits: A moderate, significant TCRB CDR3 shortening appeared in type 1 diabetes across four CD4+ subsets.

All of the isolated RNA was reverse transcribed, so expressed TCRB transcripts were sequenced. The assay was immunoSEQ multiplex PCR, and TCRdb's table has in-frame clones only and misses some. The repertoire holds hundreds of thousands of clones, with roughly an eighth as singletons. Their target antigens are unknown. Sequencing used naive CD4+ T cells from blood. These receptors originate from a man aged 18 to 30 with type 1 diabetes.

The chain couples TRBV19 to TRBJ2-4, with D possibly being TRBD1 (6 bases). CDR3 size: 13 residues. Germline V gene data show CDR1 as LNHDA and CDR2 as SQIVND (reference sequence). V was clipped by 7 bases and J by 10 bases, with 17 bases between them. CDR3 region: CASTSRPGDIQYF. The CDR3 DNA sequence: TGTGCCAGTACCTCCCGTCCAGGGGATATTCAGTACTTC.

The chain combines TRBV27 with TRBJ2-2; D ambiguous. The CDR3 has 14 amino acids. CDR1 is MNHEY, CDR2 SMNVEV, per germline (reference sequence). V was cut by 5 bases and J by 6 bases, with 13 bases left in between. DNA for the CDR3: TGTGCCAGCAGTGCGAGAGATCTGGCCGGGGAGCTGTTTTTT. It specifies CASSARDLAGELFF.

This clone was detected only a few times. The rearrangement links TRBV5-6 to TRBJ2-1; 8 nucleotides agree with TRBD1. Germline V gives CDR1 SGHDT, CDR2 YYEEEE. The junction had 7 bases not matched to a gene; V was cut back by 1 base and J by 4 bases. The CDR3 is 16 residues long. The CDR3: CASSLMHRGRYNEQFF. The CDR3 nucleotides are TGTGCCAGCAGCTTGATGCACAGGGGGAGATACAATGAGCAGTTCTTC. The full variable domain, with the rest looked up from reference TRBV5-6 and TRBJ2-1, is DAGVTQSPTHLIKTRGQQVTLRCSPKSGHDTVSWYQQALGQGPQFIFQYYEEEERQRGNFPDRFSGHQFPNYSSELNVNALLLGDSALYLCASSLMHRGRYNEQFFGPGTRLTVL.

CDR3 nucleotides: TGTGCCAGCAGCTTAAAATTGCAGAGCTACGAGCAGTACTTC. It translates to CASSLKLQSYEQYF. J is TRBJ2-5 and V is TRBV7-9; D not certain. The last part of the DNA fits TRBJ2-7 better; the J call may be wrong. CDR3 length: 14 residues. Germline V gives CDR1 SEHNR, CDR2 FQNEAQ (reference sequence).

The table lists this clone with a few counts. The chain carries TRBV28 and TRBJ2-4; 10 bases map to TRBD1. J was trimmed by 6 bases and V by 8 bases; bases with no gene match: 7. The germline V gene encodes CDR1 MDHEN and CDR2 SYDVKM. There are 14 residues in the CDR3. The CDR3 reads CASAGTGAPNIQYF. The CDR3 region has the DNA TGTGCCAGCGCCGGGACAGGGGCCCCAAACATTCAGTACTTC.

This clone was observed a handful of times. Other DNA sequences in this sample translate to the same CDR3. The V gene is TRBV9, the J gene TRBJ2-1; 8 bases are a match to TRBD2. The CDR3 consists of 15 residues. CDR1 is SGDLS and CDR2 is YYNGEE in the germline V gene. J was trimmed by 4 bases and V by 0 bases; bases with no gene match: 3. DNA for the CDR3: TGTGCCAGCAGCGTAGCGGGAGGGGGATACAATGAGCAGTTCTTC. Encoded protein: CASSVAGGGYNEQFF.

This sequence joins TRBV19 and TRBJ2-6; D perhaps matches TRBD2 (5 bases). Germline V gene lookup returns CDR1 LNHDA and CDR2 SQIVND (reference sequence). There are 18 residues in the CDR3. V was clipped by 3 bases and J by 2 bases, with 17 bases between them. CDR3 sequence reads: CASSIGGFRVTGANVLTF. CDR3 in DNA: TGTGCCAGTAGTATTGGAGGTTTTAGGGTTACTGGGGCCAACGTCCTGACTTTC.

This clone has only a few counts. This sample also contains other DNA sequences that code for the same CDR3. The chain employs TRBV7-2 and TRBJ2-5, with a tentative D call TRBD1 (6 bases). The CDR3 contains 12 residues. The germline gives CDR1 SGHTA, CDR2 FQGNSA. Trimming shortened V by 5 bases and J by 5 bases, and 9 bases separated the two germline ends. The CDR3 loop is CASSVRGETQYF. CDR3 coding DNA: TGTGCCAGCAGCGTAAGGGGGGAGACCCAGTACTTC.

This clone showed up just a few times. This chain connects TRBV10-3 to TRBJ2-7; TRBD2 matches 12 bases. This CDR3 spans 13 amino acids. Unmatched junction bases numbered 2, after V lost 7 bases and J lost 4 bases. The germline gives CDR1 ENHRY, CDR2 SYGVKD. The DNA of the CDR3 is TGTGCCATCAAGACTAGCGGGAGTTACGAGCAGTACTTC. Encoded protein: CAIKTSGSYEQYF.

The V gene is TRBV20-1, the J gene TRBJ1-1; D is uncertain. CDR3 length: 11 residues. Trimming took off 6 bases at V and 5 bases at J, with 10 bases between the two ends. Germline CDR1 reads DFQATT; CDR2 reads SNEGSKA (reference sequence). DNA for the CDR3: TGCAGTGCGACCAAGGAGACTGAAGCTTTCTTT. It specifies CSATKETEAFF.

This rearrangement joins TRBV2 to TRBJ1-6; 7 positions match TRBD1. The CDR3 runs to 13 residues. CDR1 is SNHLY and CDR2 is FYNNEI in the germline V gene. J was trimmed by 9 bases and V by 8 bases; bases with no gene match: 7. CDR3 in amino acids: CASLTGVGSPLHF. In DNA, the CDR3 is TGTGCCAGCCTTACAGGGGTTGGTTCACCCCTCCACTTT. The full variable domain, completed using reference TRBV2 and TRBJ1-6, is EPEVTQTPSHQVTQMGQEVILRCVPISNHLYFYWYRQILGQKVEFLVSFYNNEISEKSEIFDDQFSVERPDGSNFTLKIRSTKLEDSAMYFCASLTGVGSPLHFGNGTRLTVT.

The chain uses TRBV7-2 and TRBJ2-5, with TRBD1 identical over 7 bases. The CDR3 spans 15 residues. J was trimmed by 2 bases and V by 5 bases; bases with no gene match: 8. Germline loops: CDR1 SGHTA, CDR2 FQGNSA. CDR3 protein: CASSQGGIRQETQYF. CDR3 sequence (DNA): TGTGCCAGCAGCCAAGGGGGCATACGGCAAGAGACCCAGTACTTC.

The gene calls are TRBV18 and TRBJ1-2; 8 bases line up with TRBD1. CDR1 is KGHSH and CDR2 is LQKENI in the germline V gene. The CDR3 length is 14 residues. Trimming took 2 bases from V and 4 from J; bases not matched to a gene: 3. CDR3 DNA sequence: TGTGCCAGCTCACCAGACAGGGGTGCCTATGGCTACACCTTC. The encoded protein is CASSPDRGAYGYTF.

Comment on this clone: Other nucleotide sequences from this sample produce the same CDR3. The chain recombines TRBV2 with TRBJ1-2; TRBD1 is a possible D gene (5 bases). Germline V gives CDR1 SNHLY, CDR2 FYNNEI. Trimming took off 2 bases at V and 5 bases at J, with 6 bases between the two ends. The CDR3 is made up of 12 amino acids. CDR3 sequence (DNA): TGTGCCAGCAGTGAATCAGGGTATGGCTACACCTTC. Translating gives CASSESGYGYTF.

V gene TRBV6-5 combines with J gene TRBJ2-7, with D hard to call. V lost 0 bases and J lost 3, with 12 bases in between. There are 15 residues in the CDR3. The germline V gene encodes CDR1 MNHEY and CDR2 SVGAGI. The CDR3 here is CASSYSGSRSYEQYF. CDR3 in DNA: TGTGCCAGCAGTTACTCGGGGTCTAGAAGCTACGAGCAGTACTTC.

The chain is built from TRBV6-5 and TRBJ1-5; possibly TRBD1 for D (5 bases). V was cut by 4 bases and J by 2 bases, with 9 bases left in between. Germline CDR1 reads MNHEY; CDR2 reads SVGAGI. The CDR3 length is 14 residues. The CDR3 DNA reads TGTGCCAGCAGTTTATCACAGGGCAATCAGCCCCAGCATTTT. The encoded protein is CASSLSQGNQPQHF.

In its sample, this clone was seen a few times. CDR3 sequence (DNA): TGTGCCAGCTCACCGCAATTAGCGGGAGCCTACAATGAGCAGTTCTTC. Residues: CASSPQLAGAYNEQFF. V is TRBV18 and J is TRBJ2-1; TRBD2 matches at 9 bases. The CDR3 extends over 16 amino acids. Per germline, CDR1 KGHSH and CDR2 LQKENI. The junction had 5 bases not matched to a gene; V was cut back by 3 bases and J by 2 bases.

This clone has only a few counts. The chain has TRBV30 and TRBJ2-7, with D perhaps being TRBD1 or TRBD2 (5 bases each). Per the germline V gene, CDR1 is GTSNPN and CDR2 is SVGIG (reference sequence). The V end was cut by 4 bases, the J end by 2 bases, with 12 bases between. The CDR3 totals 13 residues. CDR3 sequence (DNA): TGTGCCTGGATGGGGACGGATGCCTACGAGCAGTACTTC. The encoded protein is CAWMGTDAYEQYF.

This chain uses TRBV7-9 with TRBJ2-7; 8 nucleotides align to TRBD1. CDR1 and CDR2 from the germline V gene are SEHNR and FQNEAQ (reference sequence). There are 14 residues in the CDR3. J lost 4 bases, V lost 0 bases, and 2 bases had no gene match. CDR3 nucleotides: TGTGCCAGCAGCTTAGCGCGACAGGGGTACGAGCAGTACTTC. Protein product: CASSLARQGYEQYF.

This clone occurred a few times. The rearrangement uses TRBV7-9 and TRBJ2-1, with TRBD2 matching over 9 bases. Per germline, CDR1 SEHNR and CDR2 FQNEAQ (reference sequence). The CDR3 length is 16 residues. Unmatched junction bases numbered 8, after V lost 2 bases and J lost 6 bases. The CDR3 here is CASSLSRGLALNEQFF. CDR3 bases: TGTGCCAGCAGCTTATCAAGGGGACTAGCCCTCAATGAGCAGTTCTTC.

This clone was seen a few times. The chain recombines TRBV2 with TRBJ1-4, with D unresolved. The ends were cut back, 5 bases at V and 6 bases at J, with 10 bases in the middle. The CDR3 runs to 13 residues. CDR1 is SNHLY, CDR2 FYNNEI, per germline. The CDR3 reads CASSHGDHEKLFF. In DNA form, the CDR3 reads TGTGCCAGCAGTCATGGGGATCATGAAAAACTGTTTTTT.

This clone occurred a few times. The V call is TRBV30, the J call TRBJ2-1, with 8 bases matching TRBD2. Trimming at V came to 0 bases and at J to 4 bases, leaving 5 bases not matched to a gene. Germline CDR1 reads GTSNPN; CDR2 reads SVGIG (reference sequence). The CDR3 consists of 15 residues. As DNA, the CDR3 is TGTGCCTGGAGTGTGGATAGCGGGGTTTACAATGAGCAGTTCTTC. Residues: CAWSVDSGVYNEQFF.

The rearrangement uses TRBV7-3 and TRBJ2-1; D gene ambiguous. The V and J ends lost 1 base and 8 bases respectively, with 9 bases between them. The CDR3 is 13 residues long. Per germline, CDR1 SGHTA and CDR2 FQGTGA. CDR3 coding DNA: TGTGCCAGCAGCTTAAGGTCTGGCGATGAGCAGTTCTTC. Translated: CASSLRSGDEQFF.

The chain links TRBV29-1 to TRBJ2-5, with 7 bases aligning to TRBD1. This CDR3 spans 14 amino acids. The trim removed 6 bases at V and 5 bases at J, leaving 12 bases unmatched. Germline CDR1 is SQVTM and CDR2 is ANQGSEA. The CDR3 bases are TGCAGCGTCGACCCGACAGGGCTTTCGGAGACCCAGTACTTC. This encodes CSVDPTGLSETQYF.

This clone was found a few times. CDR3 protein: CASSYSMGASGSPLHF. In nucleotides, the CDR3 is TGTGCCAGCAGTTACTCGATGGGGGCATCAGGCTCACCCCTCCACTTT. The V and J genes are TRBV6-5 and TRBJ1-6, with D perhaps TRBD1 (6 bases). V lost 0 bases, J lost 10 bases, and 16 bases lay in between. Germline assignment: CDR1 MNHEY and CDR2 SVGAGI. This CDR3 is built from 16 residues.

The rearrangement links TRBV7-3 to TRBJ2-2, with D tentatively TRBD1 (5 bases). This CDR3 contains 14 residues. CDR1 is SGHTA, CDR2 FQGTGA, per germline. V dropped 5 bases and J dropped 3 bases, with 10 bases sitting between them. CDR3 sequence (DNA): TGTGCCAGCAGCCCCCGACAGTACACCGGGGAGCTGTTTTTT. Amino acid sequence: CASSPRQYTGELFF.

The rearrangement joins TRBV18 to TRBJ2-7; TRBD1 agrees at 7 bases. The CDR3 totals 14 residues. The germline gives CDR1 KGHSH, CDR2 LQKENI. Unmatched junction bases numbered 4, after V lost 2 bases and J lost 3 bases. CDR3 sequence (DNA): TGTGCCAGCTCACCAGTCGGACAGGACTACGAGCAGTACTTC. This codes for CASSPVGQDYEQYF. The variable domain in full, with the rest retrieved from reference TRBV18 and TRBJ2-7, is NAGVMQNPRHLVRRRGQEARLRCSPMKGHSHVYWYRQLPEEGLKFMVYLQKENIIDESGMPKERFSAEFPKEGPSILRIQQVVRGDSAAYFCASSPVGQDYEQYFGPGTRLTVT.

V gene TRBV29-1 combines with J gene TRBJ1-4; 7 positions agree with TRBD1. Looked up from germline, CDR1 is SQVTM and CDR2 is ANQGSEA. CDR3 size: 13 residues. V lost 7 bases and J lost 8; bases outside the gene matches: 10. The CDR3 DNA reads TGCAGCGCCTCGACAGGGCTTCTCGAAAAACTGTTTTTT. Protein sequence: CSASTGLLEKLFF.

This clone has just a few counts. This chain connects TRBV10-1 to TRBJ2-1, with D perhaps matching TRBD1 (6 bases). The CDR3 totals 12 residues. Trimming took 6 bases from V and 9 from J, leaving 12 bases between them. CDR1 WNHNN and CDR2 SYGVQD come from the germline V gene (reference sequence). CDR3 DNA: TGCGCCAGCAGGGCTACCAGGGGTGAGCAGTTCTTC. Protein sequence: CASRATRGEQFF.

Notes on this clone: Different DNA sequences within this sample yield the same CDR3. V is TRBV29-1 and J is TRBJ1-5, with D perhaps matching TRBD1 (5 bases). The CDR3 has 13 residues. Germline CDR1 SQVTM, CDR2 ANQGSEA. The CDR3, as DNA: TGCAGTGTGAGGGAACAGGATAGGGGGCCCCAGCATTTT. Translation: CSVREQDRGPQHF. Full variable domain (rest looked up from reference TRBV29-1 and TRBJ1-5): SAVISQKPSRDICQRGTSLTIQCQVDSQVTMMFWYRQQPGQSLTLIATANQGSEATYESGFVIDKFPISRPNLTFSTLTVSNMSPEDSSIYLCSVREQDRGPQHFGDGTRLSIL.

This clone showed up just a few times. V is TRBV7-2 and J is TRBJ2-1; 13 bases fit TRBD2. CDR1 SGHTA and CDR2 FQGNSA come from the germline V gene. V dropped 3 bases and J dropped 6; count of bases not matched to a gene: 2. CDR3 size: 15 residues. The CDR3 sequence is CASSLWTSGSNEQFF. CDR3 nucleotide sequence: TGTGCCAGCAGCTTGTGGACTAGCGGGAGCAATGAGCAGTTCTTC. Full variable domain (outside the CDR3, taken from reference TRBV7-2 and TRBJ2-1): GAGVSQSPSNKVTEKGKDVELRCDPISGHTALYWYRQSLGQGLEFLIYFQGNSAPDKSGLPSDRFSAERTGGSVSTLTIQRTQQEDSAVYLCASSLWTSGSNEQFFGPGTRLTVL.